This T cell receptor (beta chain) was retrieved from a study of PD-1 blockade in classical Hodgkin lymphoma. Whole-study findings and limits: Later analyses included only patients treated at least 1 year post-ASCT.

Using immunoSEQ multiplex PCR, the repertoire was profiled, and TCRdb retains in-frame clones only, with some absent. Altogether some 96,000 clones are present, roughly 90% being singletons, with the ten largest covering 2.8%. After autologous stem cell transplantation all patients relapsed, and prior brentuximab vedotin exposure differed between cohorts. A note on this clone: The antigen remains undetermined.

Specimen: peripheral blood mononuclear cells (PBMCs), collected at baseline. The TCR sequence derives from a human donor with classical Hodgkin lymphoma.

The CDR3 nucleotides read TGTGCCAGCAGCGTAGTTGGGGGAAAAGAGACCCAGTACTTC. This sequence encodes CASSVVGGKETQYF. The chain combines TRBV9 with TRBJ2-5, with D tentatively TRBD1 or TRBD2 (5 bases each). The V gene's germline CDR1 is SGDLS and CDR2 YYNGEE. The CDR3 consists of 14 residues. V lost 0 bases and J 3 bases, leaving 9 bases between the germline ends.